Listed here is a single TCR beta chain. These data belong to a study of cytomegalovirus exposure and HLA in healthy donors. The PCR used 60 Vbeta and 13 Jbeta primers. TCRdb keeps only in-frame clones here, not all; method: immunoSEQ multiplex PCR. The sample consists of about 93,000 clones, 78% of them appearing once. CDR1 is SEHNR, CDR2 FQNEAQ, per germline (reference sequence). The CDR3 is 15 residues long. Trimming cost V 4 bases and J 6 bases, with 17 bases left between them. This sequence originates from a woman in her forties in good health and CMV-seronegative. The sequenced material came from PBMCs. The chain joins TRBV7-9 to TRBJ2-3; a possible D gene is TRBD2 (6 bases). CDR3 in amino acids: CASSSTGLPSDTQYF. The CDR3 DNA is TGTGCCAGCAGCTCCACGGGACTCCCGTCGGATACGCAGTATTTT. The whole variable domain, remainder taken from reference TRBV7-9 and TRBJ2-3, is DTGVSQNPRHKITKRGQNVTFRCDPISEHNRLYWYRQTLGQGPEFLTYFQNEAQLEKSRLLSDRFSAERPKGSFSTLEIQRTEQGDSAMYLCASSSTGLPSDTQYFGPGTRLTVL.